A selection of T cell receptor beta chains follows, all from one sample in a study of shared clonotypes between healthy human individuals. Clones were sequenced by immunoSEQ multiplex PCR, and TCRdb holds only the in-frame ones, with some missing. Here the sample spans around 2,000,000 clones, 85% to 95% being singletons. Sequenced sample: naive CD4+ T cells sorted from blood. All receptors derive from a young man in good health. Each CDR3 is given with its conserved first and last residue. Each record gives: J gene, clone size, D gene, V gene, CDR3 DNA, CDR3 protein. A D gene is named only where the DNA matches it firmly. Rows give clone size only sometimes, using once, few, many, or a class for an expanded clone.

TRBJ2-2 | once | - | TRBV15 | TGTGCCACCAGCCCACCAGAGAAAGGGGTCGGGGAGCTGTTTTTT | CATSPPEKGVGELFF
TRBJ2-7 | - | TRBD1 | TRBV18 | TGTGCCAGCTCACCAAAAGACAGGGGGTGGGAGCAGTACTTC | CASSPKDRGWEQYF
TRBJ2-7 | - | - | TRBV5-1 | TGCGCCAGCAGCTTCCGCTTGGCGGGGGCAAGCGAGCAGTACTTC | CASSFRLAGASEQYF
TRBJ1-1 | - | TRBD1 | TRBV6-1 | TGTGCCAGCAGTGAAAGAACCCCGGGACAGGGGGTCCTTCAAGTGAACACTGAAGCTTTCTTT | CASSERTPGQGVLQVNTEAFF
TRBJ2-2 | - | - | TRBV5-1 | TGCGCCAGCAGTACGTTGTTGGCCGGGGAGCTGTTTTTT | CASSTLLAGELFF
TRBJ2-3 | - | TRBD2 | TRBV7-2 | TGTGCCAGCAGCTTACTAGCGGCAGATACGCAGTATTTT | CASSLLAADTQYF
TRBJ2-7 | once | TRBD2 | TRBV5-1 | TGCGCCAGCAGCTTGGGACTAGCGGGAAGCGAGCAGTACTTC | CASSLGLAGSEQYF
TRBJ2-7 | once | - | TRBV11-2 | TGTGCCAGCAGCTTAGTTAGTAGCGGATCCTACGAGCAGTACTTC | CASSLVSSGSYEQYF
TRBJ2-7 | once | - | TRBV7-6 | TGTGCCAGCAGCCCCGGGACCCGGTCCTACAAGCAGTACTTC | CASSPGTRSYKQYF
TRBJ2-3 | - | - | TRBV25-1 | TGTGCCAGCAGTGTCATATTCGGAACACAATCAGATACGCAGTATTTT | CASSVIFGTQSDTQYF
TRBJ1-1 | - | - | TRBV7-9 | TGTGCCAGCAGCCGGCCGGGGGGAGGCCCCAGCGCTGAAGCTTTCTTT | CASSRPGGGPSAEAFF
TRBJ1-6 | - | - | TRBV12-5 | TGTGCTAGTGGTTTGGCACGGACGGAAAGCTCCTATAATTCACCCCTCCACTTT | CASGLARTESSYNSPLHF
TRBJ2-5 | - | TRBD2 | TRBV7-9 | TGTGCCAGCAGCTTCGGGGAGGCTAGCGGACAAGAGACCCAGTACTTC | CASSFGEASGQETQYF
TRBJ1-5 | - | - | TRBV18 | TGTGCCAGCTCACTGTCGACTCCGAATAGCAATCAGCCCCAGCATTTT | CASSLSTPNSNQPQHF
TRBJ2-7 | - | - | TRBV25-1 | TGTGCCAGCAGTTCCGGGACGTATTACGAGCAGTACTTC | CASSSGTYYEQYF
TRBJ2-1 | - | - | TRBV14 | TGTGCCAGCAGCCCCAGAGATAATGAGCAGTTCTTC | CASSPRDNEQFF
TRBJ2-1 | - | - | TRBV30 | TGTGCCTGGAGTGTAGCAATTGAGCAGTTCTTC | CAWSVAIEQFF
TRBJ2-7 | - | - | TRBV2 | TGTGCCAGCACCCTAGAGCGCGGCGACACAGGCTCCTACGAGCAGTACTTC | CASTLERGDTGSYEQYF
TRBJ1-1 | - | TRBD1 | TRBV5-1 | TGCGCCAGCAGCGGCGGGACAGCCCGGAACACTGAAGCTTTCTTT | CASSGGTARNTEAFF
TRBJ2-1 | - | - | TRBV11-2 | TGTGCCAGCAGCTTAGATGGGGTAGCGGTTTACAATGAGCAGTTCTTC | CASSLDGVAVYNEQFF
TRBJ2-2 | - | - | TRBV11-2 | TGTGCCAGCAGCTTACATGGGGTGAGGCCCGCCGGGGAGCTGTTTTTT | CASSLHGVRPAGELFF
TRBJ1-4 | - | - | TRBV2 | TGTGCCAGCAGGTCCGAGTTTAATGAAAAACTGTTTTTT | CASRSEFNEKLFF
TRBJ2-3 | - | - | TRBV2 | TGTGCCAGCAATCAGAACATAGTTCAAACAGATACGCAGTATTTT | CASNQNIVQTDTQYF
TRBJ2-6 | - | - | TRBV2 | TGTGCCAGCAGTGATACCCGAATAACTTTC | CASSDTRITF
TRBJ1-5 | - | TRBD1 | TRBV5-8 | TGTGCCAGCAGCCCGGGACAGGGGGGTTTTAGAAATCAGCCCCAGCATTTT | CASSPGQGGFRNQPQHF
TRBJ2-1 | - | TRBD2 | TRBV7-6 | TGTGCCAGCAGCTTAGCTGTCAGCGGGGGGTACAATGAGCAGTTCTTC | CASSLAVSGGYNEQFF
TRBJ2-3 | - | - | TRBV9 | TGTGCCAGCAGCGTAGGAGTCAGGGCCGTCGCCCTTCGGAGCACAGATACGCAGTATTTT | CASSVGVRAVALRSTDTQYF
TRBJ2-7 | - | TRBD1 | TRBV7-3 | TGTGCCAGCAGCCTCACCCCCGGACAGGGCTACGAGCAGTACTTC | CASSLTPGQGYEQYF
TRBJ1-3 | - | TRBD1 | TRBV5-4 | TGTGCCAGCAGCCGGGACAGGATCGGAAACACCATATATTTT | CASSRDRIGNTIYF
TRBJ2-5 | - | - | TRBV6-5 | TGTGCCAGCAGGGACAGTCTGGTGCAAGAGACCCAGTACTTC | CASRDSLVQETQYF
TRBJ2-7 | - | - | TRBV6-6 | TGTGCCAGCAGTTACACAAGCAGGTACGAGCAGTACTTC | CASSYTSRYEQYF
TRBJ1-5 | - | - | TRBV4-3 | TGCGCCAGCAGCCAAGACCTGGGGAGGTGGGGGAGTCAGCCCCAGCATTTT | CASSQDLGRWGSQPQHF